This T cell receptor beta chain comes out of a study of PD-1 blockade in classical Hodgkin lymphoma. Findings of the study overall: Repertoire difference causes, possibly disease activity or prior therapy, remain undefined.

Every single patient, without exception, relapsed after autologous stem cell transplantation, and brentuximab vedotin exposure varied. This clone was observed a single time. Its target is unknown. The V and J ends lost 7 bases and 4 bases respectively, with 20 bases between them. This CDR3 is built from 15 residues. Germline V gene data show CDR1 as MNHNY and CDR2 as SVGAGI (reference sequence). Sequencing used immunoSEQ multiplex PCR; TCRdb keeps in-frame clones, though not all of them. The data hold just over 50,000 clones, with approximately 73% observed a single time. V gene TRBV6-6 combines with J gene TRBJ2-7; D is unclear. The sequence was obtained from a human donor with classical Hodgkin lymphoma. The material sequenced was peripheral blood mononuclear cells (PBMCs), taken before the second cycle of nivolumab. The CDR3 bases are TGTGCCAGCACCCCCCGATCGGGTCTGAGATACGAGCAGTACTTC. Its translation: CASTPRSGLRYEQYF.